This T cell receptor beta chain derives from a study of T cell responses to AZD1222 COVID-19 vaccine. Whole-study findings and limits: Increased Spike-specific TCR breadth and depth were observed after two AZD1222 doses.

The CDR3 has 15 amino acids. Germline V gives CDR1 SGHRS, CDR2 YFSETQ. J gave up 3 bases and V 3 bases, and 2 bases lay outside the gene matches. Assay: immunoSEQ multiplex PCR; the TCRdb copy retains only in-frame clones and omits some. Found here are 95,000 to 100,000 clones, 88% of them singletons; the top ten hold approximately 15%. Remarks on this clone: Its specificity is unknown.

This receptor was obtained from an adult who received the AZD1222 COVID-19 vaccine. Sequencing used peripheral blood, obtained 28 days after the second AZD1222 dose. The rearrangement links TRBV5-1 to TRBJ2-7; TRBD2 matches 14 bases. CDR3 bases: TGCGCCAGCAGCTGGGGACTAGCGGGGGTCTACGAGCAGTACTTC. Translation gives CASSWGLAGVYEQYF.